The clone carrying this T cell receptor (beta chain) is a singleton in its sample. V was clipped by 4 bases and J by 5 bases; unmatched bases: 9. The CDR3 extends over 15 amino acids. This entry is derived from a study of CD8 T cells in Susac syndrome. Random hexamers were used to reverse transcribe an amount of roughly 0.45 to 1 ug RNA. TCRdb re-derived calls from the immunoSEQ multiplex PCR reads in MiXCR, one entry per CDR3 protein. The sample lists 200,000 to 250,000 distinct CDR3 sequences; around 90% were seen once. The sequenced sample consisted of CD8+ T cells from PBMCs. This sequence originates from a human donor with multiple sclerosis. This sequence joins TRBV12-3 or TRBV12-4 and TRBJ2-7; the match to TRBD1 covers 9 bases. The CDR3 region is CASSSQTGGVNEQYF. Written as DNA, the CDR3 is TGTGCCAGCAGTTCCCAGACAGGGGGGGTCAACGAGCAGTACTTC.